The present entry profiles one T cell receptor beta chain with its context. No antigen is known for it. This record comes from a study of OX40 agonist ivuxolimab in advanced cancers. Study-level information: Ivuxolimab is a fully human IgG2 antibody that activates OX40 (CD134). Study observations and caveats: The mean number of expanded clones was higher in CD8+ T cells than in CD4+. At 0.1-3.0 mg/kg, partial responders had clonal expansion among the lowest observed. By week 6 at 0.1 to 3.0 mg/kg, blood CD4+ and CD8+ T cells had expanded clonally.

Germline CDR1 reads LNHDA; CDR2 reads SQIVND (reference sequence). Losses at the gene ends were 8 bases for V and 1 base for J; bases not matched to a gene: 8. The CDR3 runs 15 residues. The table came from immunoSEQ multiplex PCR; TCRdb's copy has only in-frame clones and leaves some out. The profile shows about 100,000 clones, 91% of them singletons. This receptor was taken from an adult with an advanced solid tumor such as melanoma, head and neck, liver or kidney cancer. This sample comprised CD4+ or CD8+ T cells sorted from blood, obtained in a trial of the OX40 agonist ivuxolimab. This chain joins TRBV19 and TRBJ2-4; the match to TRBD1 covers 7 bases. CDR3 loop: CASSRTGDAKNIQYF. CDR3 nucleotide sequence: TGTGCCAGTTCCAGAACAGGGGATGCCAAAAACATTCAGTACTTC. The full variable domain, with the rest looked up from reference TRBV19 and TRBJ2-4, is DGGITQSPKYLFRKEGQNVTLSCEQNLNHDAMYWYRQDPGQGLRLIYYSQIVNDFQKGDIAEGYSVSREKKESFPLTVTSAQKNPTAFYLCASSRTGDAKNIQYFGAGTRLSVL.